Reported below is one TCR beta chain. Original processing notes: Reference gene primer amplification gave nucleated cell count estimates. Method: immunoSEQ multiplex PCR; TCRdb's copy keeps in-frame clones and lacks some. The DNA gave D and trimming, while V, J and clone size come from that table. This table has about 250,000 clones, more than 75% appearing once. The source of the sample is a study of blood T cell repertoires in COVID-19. Per the germline V gene, CDR1 is SQVTM and CDR2 is ANQGSEA. This CDR3 has 13 residues. The sample was peripheral blood. This TCR was sampled from a woman in her 40s who had recovered from COVID-19. V usage is TRBV29-1 and J usage is TRBJ1-3, with D tentatively TRBD1 (6 bases). The CDR3 DNA sequence: TGCAGTGGACGAGGGACACCTGGAAACACCATATATTTT. Its protein product is CSGRGTPGNTIYF.